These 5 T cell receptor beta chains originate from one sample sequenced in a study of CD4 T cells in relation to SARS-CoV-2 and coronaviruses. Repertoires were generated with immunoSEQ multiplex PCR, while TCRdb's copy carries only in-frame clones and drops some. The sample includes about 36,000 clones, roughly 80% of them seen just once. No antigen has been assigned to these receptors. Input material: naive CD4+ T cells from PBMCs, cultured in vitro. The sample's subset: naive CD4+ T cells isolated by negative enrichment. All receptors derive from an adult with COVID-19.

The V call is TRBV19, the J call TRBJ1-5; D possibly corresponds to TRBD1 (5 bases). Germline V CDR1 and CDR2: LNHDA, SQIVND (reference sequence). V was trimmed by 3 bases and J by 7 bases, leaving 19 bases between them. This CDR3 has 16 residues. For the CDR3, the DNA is TGTGCCAGTAGTATCTCGGGGGGGTGGCGGCACCAGCCCCAGCATTTT. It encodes CASSISGGWRHQPQHF.

The CDR3 spells CASSLAGPGSYNEQFF. Written as DNA, the CDR3 is TGTGCCAGCAGCTTAGCCGGACCCGGCTCCTACAATGAGCAGTTCTTC. This chain joins TRBV7-2 and TRBJ2-1; D remains ambiguous. The length of the CDR3 is 16 residues. The V and J ends lost 0 bases and 0 bases respectively, with 9 bases between them. CDR1 SGHTA and CDR2 FQGNSA come from the germline V gene.

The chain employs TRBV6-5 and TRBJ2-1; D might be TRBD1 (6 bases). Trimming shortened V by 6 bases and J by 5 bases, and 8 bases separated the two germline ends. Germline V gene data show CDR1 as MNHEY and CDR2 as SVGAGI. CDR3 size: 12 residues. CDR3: CASRDRNNEQFF. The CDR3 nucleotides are TGTGCCAGCAGGGACAGAAACAATGAGCAGTTCTTC.

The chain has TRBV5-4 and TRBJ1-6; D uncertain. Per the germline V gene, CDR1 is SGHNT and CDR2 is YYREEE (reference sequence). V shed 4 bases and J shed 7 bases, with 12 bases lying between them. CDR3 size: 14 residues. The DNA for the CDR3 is TGTGCCAGCAGCCCCCGAAGGATGAATTCACCCCTCCACTTT. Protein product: CASSPRRMNSPLHF.

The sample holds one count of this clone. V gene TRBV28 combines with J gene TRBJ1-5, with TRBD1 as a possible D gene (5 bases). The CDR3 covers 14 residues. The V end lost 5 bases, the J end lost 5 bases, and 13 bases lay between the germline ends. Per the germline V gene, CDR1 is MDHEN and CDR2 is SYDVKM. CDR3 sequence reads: CASSPKDSYQPQHF. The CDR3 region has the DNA TGTGCCAGCAGTCCAAAAGACAGCTATCAGCCCCAGCATTTT.